This TCR beta chain was identified in a study of T cell responses to AZD1222 COVID-19 vaccine. The study, taken as a whole, reports: Recipients of two AZD1222 doses showed rising Spike-specific TCR breadth and depth.

About this clone itself: Its specificity is unknown.

The CDR3 totals 13 residues. The germline V gene encodes CDR1 SGHVS and CDR2 FQNEAQ. V was shortened by 0 bases and J by 6 bases, with 9 bases between the two germline ends. Only in-frame clones appear in the TCRdb table, and some are missing; sequencing was by immunoSEQ multiplex PCR. The sample has about 45,000 clones; about 90% are singletons. J is TRBJ2-7 and V is TRBV7-8; a weak D match, TRBD1 (6 bases). Sequencing was performed on peripheral blood, taken 28 days after the second AZD1222 dose. The sequence was collected from an adult who received the AZD1222 COVID-19 vaccine. The CDR3 here is CASSLARQVEQYF. CDR3 in DNA: TGTGCCAGCAGCTTAGCCCGACAGGTCGAGCAGTACTTC.